The present entry profiles one T cell receptor (beta chain) with its context. The antigen remains undetermined. TCRdb recomputed calls from the RT-PCR reads with MiXCR, one row per CDR3 protein. The sample lists some 200,000 distinct CDR3 sequences; more than 10% were seen once. The record originates from a study of response to subunit inactivated influenza vaccine. Study-wide findings and caveats: With each seasonal influenza vaccination, the authors suggested, few new T cells are recruited.

A further study also used this sample, focusing on T cells expressing NK-cell markers. That study adds: UMIs were included in TCR beta cDNA generated by 5'RACE template switching. Sorted CD3+CD56-NKG2C+, CD3+CD56+NKG2C+ and CD3+CD56+NKG2C- T cells supplied the TCR beta repertoires. One of the eight sequenced donors was seronegative, whereas the other seven were HCMV-seropositive.

The source was CD8+ T cells sorted from PBMCs, collected roughly 13 days after vaccination. The receptor comes from a man between 45 and 60 years old who received an inactivated influenza vaccine.

CDR3 coding DNA: TGCAGTGCAGCTAGCGGGAGGGGGAATGAGCAGTTCTTC. Its translation: CSAASGRGNEQFF. This sequence joins TRBV20-1 and TRBJ2-1; 12 bases match TRBD2. CDR1 is DFQATT and CDR2 is SNEGSKA in the germline V gene (reference sequence). The length of the CDR3 is 13 residues. The V segment lost 6 bases and the J segment 7 bases; nucleotides outside the gene matches: 4.